What follows are 18 T cell receptor beta chains derived from one specimen sequenced in a study of T cell repertoires in cytomegalovirus infection. MiXCR was run by TCRdb on the reads, yielding one entry per CDR3 protein. The table records some 680,000 distinct CDR3 sequences, approximately 40% of them present only once. Source material: PBMCs. The receptors were sampled from a human donor in good health (CMV status not recorded). Some clones in this sample may be carry-over from other donors' samples.

This clonotype was detected only a few times. The rearrangement links TRBV20-1 to TRBJ2-5; 12 bases match TRBD1. Germline V gives CDR1 DFQATT, CDR2 SNEGSKA (reference sequence). The V and J ends lost 4 bases and 4 bases, in that order; junction bases with no gene match: 4. The CDR3 sequence is 14 residues long. As DNA, the CDR3 is TGCAGTGCTATGGGGGACAGGGGGCTAGAGACCCAGTACTTC. It encodes CSAMGDRGLETQYF.

The J gene is TRBJ2-5, the V gene TRBV28; D not certain. V lost 3 bases to trimming and J lost 7 bases, with 9 bases between them. CDR3 length: 12 residues. The germline V gene has CDR1 MDHEN and CDR2 SYDVKM. DNA for the CDR3: TGTGCCAGCAGTTTCCTATTCGGGACCCAGTACTTC. Protein sequence: CASSFLFGTQYF.

V and J are TRBV7-2 and TRBJ2-7; 12 nucleotides line up with TRBD1. The CDR3 is made up of 19 amino acids. Unmatched junction bases numbered 17, after V lost 3 bases and J lost 5 bases. The germline V gene encodes CDR1 SGHTA and CDR2 FQGNSA. The CDR3, as DNA: TGTGCCAGCAGCTTTAGGGGTTGGGGACAGGGGGCTCGGGGGAACGAGCAGTACTTC. Amino acids: CASSFRGWGQGARGNEQYF.

In this sample, this clonotype turned up many times. The V call is TRBV10-2, the J call TRBJ1-1, with 9 bases that match TRBD1. CDR3 length equals 14 residues. Germline loops: CDR1 WSHSY, CDR2 SAAADI. The V gene end was trimmed by 5 bases and the J gene end by 5 bases; junction bases not matched to a gene: 6. The CDR3 loop reads CASSLGQGKTEAFF. CDR3 nucleotides: TGCGCCAGCAGTCTTGGACAGGGGAAGACTGAAGCTTTCTTT.

The DNA of the CDR3 is TGTGCCAGCAGTTCGGACAGGGCCAGCACAGATACGCAGTATTTT. Its translation is CASSSDRASTDTQYF. The chain links TRBV12-3 or TRBV12-4 to TRBJ2-3; TRBD1 agrees at 8 bases. Unmatched junction bases numbered 3, after V lost 4 bases and J lost 0 bases. There are 15 residues in the CDR3.

This clonotype has a handful of counts. This rearrangement joins TRBV4-2 to TRBJ2-3, with D perhaps matching TRBD2 (5 bases). This CDR3 region has 16 residues. CDR1 and CDR2 from the germline V gene are LGHNA and YNFKEQ. The V and J ends lost 0 bases and 4 bases respectively, with 14 bases between them. This CDR3 reads CASSQDGTGWADTQYF. CDR3 bases: TGTGCCAGCAGCCAAGATGGTACGGGGTGGGCAGATACGCAGTATTTT.

This clonotype was picked up one time. The chain joins TRBV28 to TRBJ2-5, with 8 bases that match TRBD1. The germline CDR1 and CDR2 sequences are MDHEN and SYDVKM. Trimming at V came to 4 bases and at J to 2 bases, leaving 6 bases not matched to a gene. This CDR3 region has 15 residues. CDR3 region: CASSSPDRDQETQYF. The CDR3 nucleotides are TGTGCCAGCAGTTCTCCGGACAGGGATCAAGAGACCCAGTACTTC.

The chain links TRBV7-2 to TRBJ1-5; TRBD1 aligns across 7 bases. V shed 0 bases, J shed 0 bases, and the junction held 2 bases outside the gene matches. In germline, CDR1 is SGHTA, CDR2 FQGNSA. CDR3 length: 16 amino acids. CDR3: CASSLAGQYSNQPQHF. The CDR3 nucleotides are TGTGCCAGCAGCTTAGCGGGACAGTATAGCAATCAGCCCCAGCATTTT.

The chain uses TRBV12-3 or TRBV12-4 and TRBJ1-1; D may be TRBD1 (5 bases). The V end lost 5 bases, the J end lost 1 base, and 20 bases lay between the germline ends. The CDR3 has 17 residues. CDR3 amino acids: CASSPPRGAQRNTEAFF. CDR3 nucleotides: TGTGCCAGCAGTCCCCCGCGGGGCGCCCAGAGGAACACTGAAGCTTTCTTT.

The chain is built from TRBV6-2 or TRBV6-3 and TRBJ2-6; D is unclear. Germline V gene sequence: CDR1 MNHEY, CDR2 SVGEGT. The CDR3 runs 12 residues. Trimming cost V 5 bases and J 12 bases, with 11 bases left between them. CDR3 sequence (DNA): TGTGCCAGCAGTCTCTCCTCCAGCGTCCTGACTTTC. It encodes CASSLSSSVLTF.

With regard to this clonotype: The CDR3 end shows no conserved phenylalanine or tryptophan, and so a read error is likely. The chain has TRBV29-1 and TRBJ2-1; D tentatively fits TRBD1 or TRBD2 (5 bases each). The V gene lost 6 bases and the J gene lost 5 bases, with 14 bases spanning the gap. The CDR3 extends over 13 amino acids. Germline loops: CDR1 SQVTM, CDR2 ANQGSEA. The CDR3 DNA is TGCAGCGTGCCGGGGCCAACCGACAATGAGCAGTTCTGC. Translation gives CSVPGPTDNEQFC.

This clonotype was detected only once. The chain couples TRBV20-1 to TRBJ1-5, with a possible D match to TRBD1 (6 bases). Per the germline V gene, CDR1 is DFQATT and CDR2 is SNEGSKA (reference sequence). CDR3 length: 15 amino acids. V gave up 3 bases and J gave up 4 bases, with 16 bases separating them. The CDR3 DNA reads as TGCAGTGCTAGGGGGCGGGGGGCCCGTAATCAGCCCCAGCATTTT. Its protein is CSARGRGARNQPQHF.

The sample holds a few counts of this clonotype. The genes are TRBV4-1 and TRBJ2-5; 8 bases are shared with TRBD2. With 1 base clipped from V and 10 bases from J, the junction kept 5 bases outside the gene matches. From germline, CDR1 is MGHRA and CDR2 YSYEKL. The CDR3 has 13 amino acids. The DNA of the CDR3 is TGCGCCAGCAGCCAAGGGACTAGCCGTGACCAGTACTTC. Its translation: CASSQGTSRDQYF.

The chain employs TRBV7-2 and TRBJ1-2; D may be TRBD1 (5 bases). CDR1 SGHTA and CDR2 FQGNSA come from the germline V gene. CDR3 length equals 16 residues. V lost 7 bases to trimming and J lost 2 bases, with 20 bases between them. For the CDR3, the DNA is TGTGCCAGCACCGGTGGGGGTAGGGCGGGGAACTATGGCTACACCTTC. This codes for CASTGGGRAGNYGYTF.

This clonotype was seen many times. V is TRBV11-2 and J is TRBJ2-1, with D possibly TRBD2 on 5 matching bases. This CDR3 is built from 15 residues. The germline V and J ends were trimmed by 0 bases and 7 bases, with 13 bases remaining between them. Germline loops: CDR1 SGHAT, CDR2 FQNNGV. The CDR3 DNA sequence: TGTGCCAGCAGCTTAGATCGAACCCGGAGGAATGAGCAGTTCTTC. This gives the protein CASSLDRTRRNEQFF.

The chain joins TRBV15 to TRBJ2-5; 10 bases are a match to TRBD2. Germline V lookup: CDR1 LNHNV, CDR2 YYDKDF (reference sequence). The V segment lost 1 base and the J segment 2 bases; nucleotides outside the gene matches: 10. The CDR3 has 18 residues. The CDR3 here is CATSRGGQAGGKQETQYF. The CDR3 nucleotides are TGTGCCACCAGCAGAGGGGGACAAGCGGGGGGGAAACAAGAGACCCAGTACTTC.

The sample holds a few counts of this clonotype. The V and J genes are TRBV7-8 and TRBJ2-1; no clear D gene. The V gene lost 1 base and the J gene lost 7 bases, with 11 bases spanning the gap. CDR1 is SGHVS, CDR2 FQNEAQ, per germline. The CDR3 extends over 14 amino acids. In DNA form, the CDR3 reads TGTGCCAGCAGCTTAGAGCGCTTTTTAAATGAGCAGTTCTTC. Protein product: CASSLERFLNEQFF. Full variable domain (outside the CDR3, taken from reference TRBV7-8 and TRBJ2-1): GAGVSQSPRYKVAKRGQDVALRCDPISGHVSLFWYQQALGQGPEFLTYFQNEAQLDKSGLPSDRFFAERPEGSVSTLKIQRTQQEDSAVYLCASSLERFLNEQFFGPGTRLTVL.

This clonotype was seen more than once but under ten times. The DNA of the CDR3 is TGTGCCAGCAAAGGGACAGGGCTTTTTAACACTGAAGCTTTCTTT. Translated: CASKGTGLFNTEAFF. The chain carries TRBV2 and TRBJ1-1; 9 positions agree with TRBD1. Germline V gives CDR1 SNHLY, CDR2 FYNNEI. The CDR3 extends over 15 amino acids. V lost 7 bases, J lost 2 bases, and 8 bases stayed unmatched.